This TCR beta chain was obtained from a study of neoadjuvant anti-PD-1 for oral cavity cancer. The CDR3 length is 15 residues. Germline V lookup: CDR1 MGHRA, CDR2 YSYEKL. J was trimmed by 6 bases and V by 5 bases; bases with no gene match: 11. The protocol was immunoSEQ multiplex PCR, while the TCRdb copy is restricted to in-frame clones and leaves out a portion. The repertoire includes 6,000 to 7,500 clones, roughly 74% of them detected once, and 2.7% sits in the top ten. Source: PBMCs, taken before nivolumab (anti-PD-1) treatment. The source is a person between 35 and 79 years old with oral cavity squamous cell carcinoma. V is TRBV4-1 and J is TRBJ1-2; 8 nucleotides agree with TRBD1. As DNA, the CDR3 is TGCGCCAGCAGCTACCCGGGCGTCAGGGGGCATGGCTACACCTTC. Translating gives CASSYPGVRGHGYTF.